Listed below are T cell receptor beta chains from one sample, sequenced in a study of T cells after yellow fever vaccination. TCRdb itself ran the 5' RACE reads through MiXCR, one entry per CDR3 protein. The sample records a few hundred thousand distinct CDR3 sequences, under 9% being singletons. Material: CD4+ T cells sorted from PBMCs, obtained 5 days after the yellow fever booster vaccination. These receptors all stem from a man between 18 and 35 years old who received the YFV17D yellow fever vaccine. CDR3s include the opening cysteine and the closing phenylalanine or tryptophan. Each record gives: V gene, D gene, J gene, clone size, CDR3 DNA, CDR3 protein. A D gene is named only where the DNA matches it firmly. Clone size is given for some rows only: seen once, a few or many times, or a class if the clone is expanded.

TRBV4-3,NA,TRBJ1-1,many,TGCGCCAGCAGCCAAGTGGGGACCTTTTACACTGAAGCTTTCTTT,CASSQVGTFYTEAFF
TRBV4-2,NA,TRBJ2-5,few,TGTGCCAGCAGCCAAGAAAGGGGATACAGTGGCGAGACCCAGTACTTC,CASSQERGYSGETQYF
TRBV20-1,TRBD1,TRBJ1-1,few,TGCAGTGCTGGTAACAGGGGTGGGGCTGAAGCTTTCTTT,CSAGNRGGAEAFF
TRBV3-1,NA,TRBJ1-2,few,TGTGCCAGCCGATTAGGAGGGATACCTGGCTACACCTTC,CASRLGGIPGYTF
TRBV4-1,NA,TRBJ1-1,many,TGCGCCAGCAGGAGCCTCACACGCAACACTGAAGCTTTCTTT,CASRSLTRNTEAFF
TRBV6-2/TRBV6-3,NA,TRBJ2-5,NA,TGTGCCAGTCACAGGTACCAAGAGACCCAGTACTTC,CASHRYQETQYF
TRBV20-1,NA,TRBJ2-5,few,TGCAGTGCTAGAGAATACAGGAGGGAGACCCAGTACTTC,CSAREYRRETQYF
TRBV7-2,NA,TRBJ1-2,few,TGTGCCAGCAGCCTGAGGAACTATGGCTACACCTTC,CASSLRNYGYTF
TRBV6-2/TRBV6-3,TRBD1,TRBJ2-1,few,TGTGCCAGCTCGCGGGACAGGGGGCGCGAGCAGTTCTTC,CASSRDRGREQFF
TRBV4-1,NA,TRBJ1-5,few,TGCGCCAGCAGCCAAGAGGGGAGCGGGATCGGCCAGCCCCAGCATTTT,CASSQEGSGIGQPQHF
TRBV5-1,NA,TRBJ1-1,NA,TGCGCCAGCAGCTTGGGCGGATGGGGGAACACTGAAGCTTTCTTT,CASSLGGWGNTEAFF
TRBV19,TRBD1,TRBJ1-5,NA,TGTGCCAGTAGTAGGACAGGGGAACGAAATCAGCCCCAGCATTTT,CASSRTGERNQPQHF
TRBV12-3/TRBV12-4,NA,TRBJ1-1,few,TGTGCCAGCAGTTTAACCAGGTTCTGGGCTTTCTTT,CASSLTRFWAFF
TRBV24-1,NA,TRBJ1-1,few,TGTGCCACCTACGATTCGGGCGGCACTGAAGCTTTCTTT,CATYDSGGTEAFF
TRBV5-1,NA,TRBJ2-3,NA,TGCGCCAGCAGCTTGGGAACGACTATCACAGATACGCAGTATTTT,CASSLGTTITDTQYF
TRBV20-1,NA,TRBJ2-4,NA,TGCAGTGCTAGAGGACTCCTAGCCAAAAACATTCAGTACTTC,CSARGLLAKNIQYF
TRBV5-1,TRBD1,TRBJ1-1,few,TGCGCCAGCGGTCAACAGGGGGCGAACACTGAAGCTTTCTTT,CASGQQGANTEAFF
TRBV25-1,NA,TRBJ2-5,many,TGTGCCAGCAGTAGGTCCCCGGAAACCCAGTACTTC,CASSRSPETQYF
TRBV6-1,TRBD1,TRBJ1-5,few,TGTGCCAGCACCCAGACAGGGGGCAATCAGCCCCAGCATTTT,CASTQTGGNQPQHF
TRBV12-2,NA,TRBJ2-1,NA,TGTGCAAGTCGCCCCGGACTAGCCACGGCTTGCAATGAGCAGTTCTTC,CASRPGLATACNEQFF
TRBV9,NA,TRBJ2-5,many,TGTGCCAGCAGCGTAGAGGGGGGGGAGACCCAGTACTTC,CASSVEGGETQYF
TRBV19,NA,TRBJ1-6,NA,TGTGCCAGTAGTCCCTGGCAGGGTGGTAATTCACCCCTCCACTTT,CASSPWQGGNSPLHF
TRBV20-1,TRBD1,TRBJ2-4,NA,TGCAGTGCTAGCCCCCCGGGACAGGGTTTCTCTGCCAAAAACATTCAGTACTTC,CSASPPGQGFSAKNIQYF
TRBV18,NA,TRBJ2-5,many,TGTGCCAGCAGCCCTAAAGAGACCCAGTACTTC,CASSPKETQYF
TRBV5-1,TRBD2,TRBJ2-1,NA,TGCGCCAGCAGCTTGAACCTAGCGGGCACCTACAATGAGCAGTTCTTC,CASSLNLAGTYNEQFF
TRBV3-1,NA,TRBJ1-4,NA,TGTGCCAGCAGCCGTTACGACTCAACTAATGAAAAACTGTTTTTT,CASSRYDSTNEKLFF
TRBV7-2,NA,TRBJ1-4,many,TGTGCCAGCAGCTTAGTTCTAAGTGGAAAACTGTTTTTT,CASSLVLSGKLFF
TRBV7-2,NA,TRBJ1-6,NA,TGTGCCAGCAGCCCCCAGTTCGGTAATTCACCCCTCCACTTT,CASSPQFGNSPLHF
TRBV7-9,NA,TRBJ1-2,NA,TGTGCCAGCAGCTTAGAAGTAAGAGGCTACACCTTC,CASSLEVRGYTF
TRBV11-2,TRBD2,TRBJ2-1,many,TGTGCCAGCGGGTCGGGACTAGCGGGGTACAATGAGCAGTTCTTC,CASGSGLAGYNEQFF
TRBV7-8,NA,TRBJ1-5,NA,TGTGCCAGCAGCTTAGGGACAGAACGGCAGCCCCAGCATTTT,CASSLGTERQPQHF
TRBV6-5,TRBD1,TRBJ2-1,NA,TGTGCCAGCAGCTCGGGACAGGGGGATGTGGGGCAGTTCTTC,CASSSGQGDVGQFF
TRBV5-6,NA,TRBJ2-1,NA,TGTGCCAGCAGCGCCCCTAGGGATGAGCAGTTCTTC,CASSAPRDEQFF
TRBV18,TRBD2,TRBJ2-1,NA,TGTGCCAGCTCACTTTTAGCGGGGGTGTATTACAATGAGCAGTTCTTC,CASSLLAGVYYNEQFF
TRBV6-5,TRBD2,TRBJ2-2,many,TGTGCCAGCAGGGAGGGACTAGCGGGGGGAAGCACCGGGGAGCTGTTTTTT,CASREGLAGGSTGELFF
TRBV9,TRBD2,TRBJ2-3,few,TGTGCCAGCAGCGTAGCGGGGCGGGCTAGCGGGGGATATCTCACAGATACGCAGTATTTT,CASSVAGRASGGYLTDTQYF
TRBV12-3/TRBV12-4,NA,TRBJ1-2,NA,TGTGCCAGCACCACGGGACCGAGCTATGGCTACACCTTC,CASTTGPSYGYTF
TRBV28,NA,TRBJ2-5,few,TGTGCCAGCTCCTCCCGGCAGGTCTTGGAGACCCAGTACTTC,CASSSRQVLETQYF
TRBV7-2,TRBD1,TRBJ2-5,many,TGTGCCAGCAGCTGGAAGGACAGGCCCATCTTC,CASSWKDRPIF
TRBV7-2,TRBD1,TRBJ1-2,NA,TGTGCCAGCAGCTTAGCGAGGACAGGGTTTGGCTACACCTTC,CASSLARTGFGYTF
TRBV5-5,NA,TRBJ1-1,NA,TGTGCCAGCAGCCCCTGGACATCTACTGAAGCTTTCTTT,CASSPWTSTEAFF
TRBV7-8,TRBD2,TRBJ2-5,NA,TGTGCCAGCGTAGCGGGGGGGCCGCGGGAGACCCAGTACTTC,CASVAGGPRETQYF
TRBV2,NA,TRBJ2-3,few,TGTGCCAGCAGTGAAGCGCTAGGGAGCACAGATACGCAGTATTTT,CASSEALGSTDTQYF
TRBV12-3/TRBV12-4,NA,TRBJ1-5,NA,TGTGCCAGCAGCCCAGGGGATGGTCAGCCCCAGCATTTT,CASSPGDGQPQHF
TRBV24-1,NA,TRBJ2-3,NA,TGTGCCACCAGTGATTCCGGACACAACCCCGCAGATACGCAGTATTTT,CATSDSGHNPADTQYF
TRBV20-1,NA,TRBJ1-1,NA,TGCAGTGCTCACGGGGGGATGTCTGAAGCTTTCTTT,CSAHGGMSEAFF
TRBV20-1,NA,TRBJ2-7,many,TGCAGTGCTCCCCAACAGTGGGGTCACGAGCAGTACTTC,CSAPQQWGHEQYF
TRBV20-1,NA,TRBJ2-3,NA,TGCAGTGCTCTTCGAGGAAGTAGGGCAGATACGCAGTATTTT,CSALRGSRADTQYF
TRBV9,NA,TRBJ2-3,few,TGTGCCAGCAGCGGCGGGGGCTCAGATACGCAGTATTTT,CASSGGGSDTQYF
TRBV5-1,TRBD1,TRBJ2-7,NA,TGCGCCAGCAGCTTAGTACCTCCGGGACAGGCTTCCTACGAGCAGTACTTC,CASSLVPPGQASYEQYF
TRBV28,NA,TRBJ2-1,NA,TGTGCCAGCATCGAAAGCTCCTACAATGAGCAGTTCTTC,CASIESSYNEQFF
TRBV7-2,NA,TRBJ2-5,NA,TGTGCCAGCAGCTTAGTGGCCCCGCGGCTAGAGACCCAGTACTTC,CASSLVAPRLETQYF
TRBV5-4,NA,TRBJ1-1,few,TGTGCCAGCAGCGTGGACTATTATGAAGCTTTCTTT,CASSVDYYEAFF
TRBV7-9,TRBD2,TRBJ2-1,NA,TGTGCCAGCAGCCCGGATTCGGGACTAGGCTACAATGAGCAGTTCTTC,CASSPDSGLGYNEQFF